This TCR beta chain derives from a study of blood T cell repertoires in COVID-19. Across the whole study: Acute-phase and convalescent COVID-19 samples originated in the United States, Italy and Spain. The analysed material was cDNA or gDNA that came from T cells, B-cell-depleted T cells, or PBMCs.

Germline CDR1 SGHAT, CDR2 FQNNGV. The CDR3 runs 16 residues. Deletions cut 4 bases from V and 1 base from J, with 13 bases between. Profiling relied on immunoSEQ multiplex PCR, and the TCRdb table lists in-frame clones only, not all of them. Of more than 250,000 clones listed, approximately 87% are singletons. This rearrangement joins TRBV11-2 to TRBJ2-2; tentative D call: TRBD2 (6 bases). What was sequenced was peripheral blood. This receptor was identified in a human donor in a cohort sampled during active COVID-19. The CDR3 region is CASSSWAGRNTGELFF. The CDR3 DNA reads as TGTGCCAGCAGCTCATGGGCCGGGAGGAACACCGGGGAGCTGTTTTTT.